One sample yielded the 15 T cell receptor beta chains listed below, sequenced in a study of a mutant IDH1 vaccine in newly diagnosed glioma. Measured with immunoSEQ multiplex PCR; TCRdb has only the in-frame clones, and not every one. The sample contains about 36,000 clones, around 80% of which appear only once. Their target antigens are unknown. The time point is: week 11, during vaccination. The investigators gave 300 ug of mutant IDH1 20-mer peptide in each vaccine dose, together with topical imiquimod. The sample was peripheral blood mononuclear cells (PBMCs), taken from a glioma patient whose treatment included an IDH1 peptide vaccine. The receptors stem from a woman aged 25 to 39 with glioma. Some clones in this sample may be carry-over from other donors' samples.

This chain links TRBV30 with TRBJ1-2; 7 nucleotides align to TRBD1. From germline, CDR1 is GTSNPN and CDR2 SVGIG (reference sequence). Germline trimming cut 5 bases from V and 8 bases from J; bases unmatched to any gene: 8. The CDR3 extends over 12 amino acids. Here the CDR3 reads CAWEPGTEGYTF. The CDR3 DNA reads TGTGCCTGGGAACCGGGGACAGAGGGCTACACCTTC.

The rearrangement links TRBV9 to TRBJ1-2, with 8 nucleotides matching TRBD1. This CDR3 is 14 amino acids long. The trim removed 0 bases at V and 4 bases at J, leaving 2 bases unmatched. CDR1 SGDLS and CDR2 YYNGEE come from the germline V gene. The CDR3 nucleotides are TGTGCCAGCAGCGTAGACAGGGGGACCTATGGCTACACCTTC. The encoded protein is CASSVDRGTYGYTF.

The J gene is TRBJ2-5, the V gene TRBV5-4; 15 bases match TRBD2. Germline lookup yields CDR1 SGHNT and CDR2 YYREEE (reference sequence). The V gene end was trimmed by 4 bases and the J gene end by 5 bases; junction bases not matched to a gene: 9. CDR3 size: 17 residues. The CDR3 nucleotides are TGTGCCAGCAGCCCCTGGACTAGCGGGAGGGTAGGGGAGACCCAGTACTTC. Translated: CASSPWTSGRVGETQYF.

This clone has a handful of counts. The rearrangement uses TRBV5-4 and TRBJ1-1, with 9 bases that match TRBD1. Trimming at V came to 4 bases and at J to 3 bases, leaving 4 bases not matched to a gene. This CDR3 spans 14 amino acids. The germline V gene has CDR1 SGHNT and CDR2 YYREEE (reference sequence). CDR3 DNA: TGTGCCAGCAGCATCCGGGACAGGGACACTGAAGCTTTCTTT. Amino acids: CASSIRDRDTEAFF.

The chain joins TRBV19 to TRBJ2-2, with D possibly TRBD1 on 8 matching bases. Trimming shortened V by 7 bases and J by 5 bases, and 17 bases separated the two germline ends. CDR1 and CDR2 (germline): LNHDA, SQIVND (reference sequence). The CDR3 covers 15 residues. In DNA form, the CDR3 reads TGTGCCAGTACCAGGGAACAGGGGGGGACCGGGGAGCTGTTTTTT. Translating it yields CASTREQGGTGELFF.

The V call is TRBV6-1, the J call TRBJ2-4, with D maybe TRBD1 (5 bases). The CDR3 sequence is 17 residues long. CDR1 and CDR2 (germline): MNHNS, SASEGT. V was shortened by 2 bases and J by 3 bases, with 17 bases between the two germline ends. The CDR3 nucleotides are TGTGCCAGCAGTGAAATAAGGACAAGATCCCTCAAAAACATTCAGTACTTC. Translated: CASSEIRTRSLKNIQYF.

The chain recombines TRBV6-1 with TRBJ2-4, with 7 bases fitting TRBD1. The germline V gene has CDR1 MNHNS and CDR2 SASEGT. The CDR3 is made up of 16 amino acids. V was clipped by 2 bases and J by 0 bases; unmatched bases: 4. CDR3: CASSERQGIAKNIQYF. The CDR3 DNA reads as TGTGCCAGCAGTGAACGACAGGGTATAGCCAAAAACATTCAGTACTTC.

The chain recombines TRBV19 with TRBJ2-7, with TRBD2 matching 9 bases. The germline gives CDR1 LNHDA, CDR2 SQIVND (reference sequence). Unmatched junction bases numbered 10, after V lost 6 bases and J lost 1 base. This CDR3 is 16 amino acids long. The CDR3 region is CASSTSGLSRSYEQYF. The CDR3, as DNA: TGTGCCAGTAGCACTAGCGGGTTAAGTAGGTCCTACGAGCAGTACTTC.

The chain is built from TRBV29-1 and TRBJ1-2; D gene uncertain. Trimming cost V 5 bases and J 0 bases, with 10 bases left between them. The CDR3 contains 13 residues. CDR1 is SQVTM, CDR2 ANQGSEA, per germline. CDR3: CSVRTDANYGYTF. In DNA form, the CDR3 reads TGCAGCGTTCGGACGGACGCTAACTATGGCTACACCTTC.

The chain is built from TRBV5-4 and TRBJ2-7; D is perhaps TRBD1 or TRBD2 (7 bases each). CDR1 SGHNT and CDR2 YYREEE come from the germline V gene (reference sequence). There are 15 residues in the CDR3. V lost 4 bases to trimming and J lost 0 bases, with 14 bases between them. In DNA form, the CDR3 reads TGTGCCAGCAGCATGACAGGGAGGGGCTCCTACGAGCAGTACTTC. Translated: CASSMTGRGSYEQYF. Based on the CDR3 plus reference TRBV5-4 and TRBJ2-7, the full variable domain is ETGVTQSPTHLIKTRGQQVTLRCSSQSGHNTVSWYQQALGQGPQFIFQYYREEENGRGNFPPRFSGLQFPNYSSELNVNALELDDSALYLCASSMTGRGSYEQYFGPGTRLTVT.

The rearrangement links TRBV9 to TRBJ2-2; D is perhaps TRBD2 (6 bases). In germline, CDR1 is SGDLS, CDR2 YYNGEE. The V gene lost 0 bases and the J gene lost 7 bases, with 16 bases spanning the gap. The CDR3 contains 16 residues. CDR3 nucleotides: TGTGCCAGCAGCGTAGGACTAGGGGTCGGATTCGGGGAGCTGTTTTTT. It is translated as CASSVGLGVGFGELFF. Full variable domain (missing parts from reference TRBV9 and TRBJ2-2): DSGVTQTPKHLITATGQRVTLRCSPRSGDLSVYWYQQSLDQGLQFLIQYYNGEERAKGNILERFSAQQFPDLHSELNLSSLELGDSALYFCASSVGLGVGFGELFFGEGSRLTVL.

This rearrangement joins TRBV7-9 to TRBJ1-1; D not certain. This CDR3 is built from 15 residues. The V and J ends lost 6 bases and 0 bases respectively, with 14 bases between them. Germline V gives CDR1 SEHNR, CDR2 FQNEAQ (reference sequence). The DNA of the CDR3 is TGTGCCAGCAGTCCCGGACCTACCATGAACACTGAAGCTTTCTTT. It encodes CASSPGPTMNTEAFF.

This rearrangement joins TRBV6-5 to TRBJ2-2, with D perhaps matching TRBD1 (6 bases). The CDR3 runs to 16 residues. The V end was cut by 0 bases, the J end by 6 bases, with 14 bases between. CDR1 and CDR2 (germline): MNHEY, SVGAGI. The CDR3 loop is CASSYSHLTGSGELFF. In DNA form, the CDR3 reads TGTGCCAGCAGTTACTCCCACCTTACAGGGTCCGGGGAGCTGTTTTTT.

The genes are TRBV4-1 and TRBJ2-4, with D perhaps assigned TRBD1 or TRBD2 (5 bases each). CDR3 size: 15 residues. Between the trimmed V and J ends, which lost 3 bases and 5 bases, there was a span of 14 bases. The germline gives CDR1 MGHRA, CDR2 YSYEKL. The CDR3 loop reads CASSQPVGEQNIQYF. CDR3 sequence (DNA): TGCGCCAGCAGCCAGCCAGTGGGGGAACAAAACATTCAGTACTTC.

The chain recombines TRBV10-3 with TRBJ2-1; 16 bases fit TRBD2. The CDR3 covers 17 residues. Germline CDR1 and CDR2: ENHRY and SYGVKD. The ends lost 8 bases at V and 6 bases at J; junction bases unmatched: 10. CDR3 in DNA: TGTGCCATCGCGGGGACTAGCGGGAGGGAGGGACTCAATGAGCAGTTCTTC. Translation: CAIAGTSGREGLNEQFF.